The entry below describes one T cell receptor (beta chain). What it binds is unknown. These data originate in a study of OX40 agonist ivuxolimab in advanced cancers. The germline V gene encodes CDR1 MNHNS and CDR2 SASEGT. V lost 3 bases to trimming and J lost 7 bases, with 13 bases between them. The CDR3 contains 15 residues. Assay used: immunoSEQ multiplex PCR; TCRdb lists only in-frame clones, some missing. The sample holds about 110,000 clones, approximately 89% seen once. The study's findings and limits: With doses of 0.1-3.0 mg/kg, partial responders showed among the lowest clonal expansion.

The material was CD4+ or CD8+ T cells sorted from blood, obtained in a trial of the OX40 agonist ivuxolimab. This rearrangement joins TRBV6-1 to TRBJ1-6; D gene unclear. The TCR originated in an adult with an advanced solid tumor such as melanoma, head and neck, liver or kidney cancer. This CDR3 reads CASSETRDPNSPLHF. The CDR3 DNA reads as TGTGCCAGCAGTGAGACCCGCGATCCCAATTCACCCCTCCACTTT.